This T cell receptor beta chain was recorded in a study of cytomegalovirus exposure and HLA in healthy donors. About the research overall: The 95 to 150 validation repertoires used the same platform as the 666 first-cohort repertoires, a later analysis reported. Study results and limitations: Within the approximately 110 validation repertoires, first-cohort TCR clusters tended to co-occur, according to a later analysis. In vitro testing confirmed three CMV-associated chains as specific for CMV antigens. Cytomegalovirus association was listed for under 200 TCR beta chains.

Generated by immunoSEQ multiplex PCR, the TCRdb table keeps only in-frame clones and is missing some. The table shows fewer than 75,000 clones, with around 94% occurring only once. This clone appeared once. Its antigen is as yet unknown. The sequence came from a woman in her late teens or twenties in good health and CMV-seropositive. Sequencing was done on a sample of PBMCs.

The CDR3 spells CASSIGGLTTTDTQYF. The CDR3 nucleotides are TGCGCCAGCAGCATAGGTGGGCTAACAACCACAGATACGCAGTATTTT. The genes are TRBV5-1 and TRBJ2-3; D call uncertain. The germline gives CDR1 SGHRS, CDR2 YFSETQ. The CDR3 spans 16 residues. Trimming removed 4 bases at V and 2 bases at J, with 17 bases between.